A single sample is the source of the 9 T cell receptor beta chains below, sequenced in a study of vaccination and CD4 T cells after COVID-19 (dated by TCRdb to 2021 to 2024). The treatment or condition label, as the study defines it: 10-day PBMC culture with coronavirus spike peptide pools or control peptides (ViraFEST assay). Library generation was performed with PCR. For sequencing, an Illumina iSeq 100 was employed. DNA from cultured CD4+ T cells underwent TCR sequencing with the Oncomine TCR Beta short-read assay at the Johns Hopkins FTIC core. TCRdb redid the processing of the public reads, applying fastp at Q25 and MiXCR, and retained in-frame beta chains. Identical CDR3 proteins give one entry, which carries the most common genes and DNA. The sample contains under 20,000 distinct CDR3 sequences, around 53% of them found a single time. Of the sample, 11% is held by the ten largest clones. Their antigens remain unidentified.

The sample comprised CD4+ T cells from blood, cultured in vitro. These receptors all stem from a human donor who had recovered from COVID-19.

The chain joins TRBV30 to TRBJ1-2, with D perhaps matching TRBD1 (5 bases). V was pared by 2 bases and J by 8 bases, with 15 bases between. The germline V gene has CDR1 GTSNPN and CDR2 SVGIG (reference sequence). The CDR3 covers 13 residues. The CDR3 nucleotides read TGTGCCTGGAGTTTGGGGCGGAGCGGCGGCTACACCTTC. It specifies CAWSLGRSGGYTF.

The rearrangement joins TRBV19 to TRBJ2-1, with unresolved D. V dropped 2 bases and J dropped 5 bases, with 7 bases sitting between them. The length of the CDR3 is 13 residues. Per the germline V gene, CDR1 is LNHDA and CDR2 is SQIVND (reference sequence). CDR3 DNA: TGTGCCAGTAGTATACAGGCCCACAATGAGCAGTTCTTC. Protein: CASSIQAHNEQFF. The whole variable domain, remainder taken from reference TRBV19 and TRBJ2-1, is DGGITQSPKYLFRKEGQNVTLSCEQNLNHDAMYWYRQDPGQGLRLIYYSQIVNDFQKGDIAEGYSVSREKKESFPLTVTSAQKNPTAFYLCASSIQAHNEQFFGPGTRLTVL.

DNA of the CDR3: TGTGCCAGCAGTAAGACAGGGGGCGCGGGCTACACCTTC. This translates into CASSKTGGAGYTF. The rearrangement joins TRBV12-3 or TRBV12-4 to TRBJ1-2; 10 bases match TRBD1. The CDR3 is 13 residues long. Germline trimming cut 5 bases from V and 8 bases from J; bases unmatched to any gene: 5.

V and J are TRBV7-2 and TRBJ2-1; D is unclear. CDR1 and CDR2 (germline): SGHTA, FQGNSA. The V and J ends lost 7 bases and 7 bases respectively, with 11 bases between them. The CDR3 consists of 12 residues. The CDR3 is CASTRNPNEQFF. The CDR3 DNA follows: TGTGCCAGCACCCGGAACCCAAATGAGCAGTTCTTC.

V usage is TRBV3-1 and J usage is TRBJ2-7; TRBD2 matches at 8 bases. The CDR3 covers 14 residues. The germline CDR1 and CDR2 sequences are LGHDT and YNNKEL (reference sequence). Losses at the gene ends were 3 bases for V and 6 bases for J; bases not matched to a gene: 7. CDR3 residues: CASSHSRGGSEQYF. The CDR3 bases are TGTGCCAGCAGCCATTCACGGGGGGGTAGCGAGCAGTACTTC.

The count of this clonotype is one. The chain has TRBV5-4 and TRBJ2-3, with 9 nucleotides matching TRBD2. Germline lookup yields CDR1 SGHNT and CDR2 YYREEE (reference sequence). The CDR3 contains 16 residues. V lost 5 bases and J lost 4; bases outside the gene matches: 11. CDR3 residues: CASSPTLAGRADTQYF. CDR3 bases: TGTGCCAGCAGTCCTACTCTAGCGGGGAGGGCAGATACGCAGTATTTT.

The rearrangement uses TRBV10-1 and TRBJ2-5; 11 bases are a match to TRBD2. The V gene end was trimmed by 2 bases and the J gene end by 4 bases; junction bases not matched to a gene: 6. CDR3 length equals 16 residues. The germline V gene encodes CDR1 WNHNN and CDR2 SYGVQD (reference sequence). CDR3 sequence reads: CASSERIAGGVETQYF. DNA of the CDR3: TGCGCCAGCAGTGAGAGGATAGCGGGAGGGGTAGAGACCCAGTACTTC.

In DNA, the CDR3 is TGTGCCAGCAGTTTCGGCAGGGGGCGAAGGCAGTTCTTC. This encodes CASSFGRGRRQFF. The chain links TRBV27 to TRBJ2-1; 8 bases are a match to TRBD1. V was clipped by 3 bases and J by 12 bases; unmatched bases: 7. This CDR3 spans 13 amino acids. Per the germline V gene, CDR1 is MNHEY and CDR2 is SMNVEV (reference sequence).

The genes are TRBV19 and TRBJ2-3, with 11 bases matching TRBD2. Germline CDR1 reads LNHDA; CDR2 reads SQIVND (reference sequence). The CDR3 loop spans 20 amino acids. J was trimmed by 2 bases and V by 2 bases; bases with no gene match: 15. This CDR3 is CASSISRRRIAGGATDTQYF. The CDR3 bases are TGTGCCAGTAGTATAAGCCGCCGGAGGATAGCGGGAGGGGCCACAGATACGCAGTATTTT.